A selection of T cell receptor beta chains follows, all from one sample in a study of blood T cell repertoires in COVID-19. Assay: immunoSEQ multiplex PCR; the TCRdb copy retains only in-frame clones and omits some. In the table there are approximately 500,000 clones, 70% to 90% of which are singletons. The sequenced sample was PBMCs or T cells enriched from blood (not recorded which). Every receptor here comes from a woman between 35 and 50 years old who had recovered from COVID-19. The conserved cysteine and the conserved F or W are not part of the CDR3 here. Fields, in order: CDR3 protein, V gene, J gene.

CDR3aa: ASSQLPAGGGSYEQY; v_gene: TRBV4-1; j_gene: TRBJ2-7
CDR3aa: ASSLDAGVGNSPLH; v_gene: TRBV5-4; j_gene: TRBJ1-6
CDR3aa: ASSSGLYNEQF; v_gene: TRBV7-9; j_gene: TRBJ2-1
CDR3aa: ASRDGRGHQPQH; v_gene: TRBV2; j_gene: TRBJ1-5
CDR3aa: SARTGGINEQF; v_gene: TRBV29-1; j_gene: TRBJ2-1
CDR3aa: ASSLVSGPYTEAF; v_gene: TRBV7-8; j_gene: TRBJ1-1
CDR3aa: ASSPVRGLAYSNTGELF; v_gene: TRBV7-2; j_gene: TRBJ2-2
CDR3aa: ASISSAVRAQETQY; v_gene: TRBV7-2; j_gene: TRBJ2-5
CDR3aa: ASTMRGTFYEQY; v_gene: TRBV2; j_gene: TRBJ2-7
CDR3aa: ASSLVAGQNTEAF; v_gene: TRBV7-9; j_gene: TRBJ1-1
CDR3aa: ASEVGGASTEAF; v_gene: TRBV5-1; j_gene: TRBJ1-1
CDR3aa: ASSVATAGDYYGYT; v_gene: TRBV9; j_gene: TRBJ1-2
CDR3aa: ASSPQGVETQY; v_gene: TRBV19; j_gene: TRBJ2-5
CDR3aa: ASSQVLAGTTYEQY; v_gene: TRBV4-1; j_gene: TRBJ2-7
CDR3aa: ASSAVQGTNEKLF; v_gene: TRBV18; j_gene: TRBJ1-4
CDR3aa: ASSVASLAGYEQY; v_gene: TRBV9; j_gene: TRBJ2-7
CDR3aa: ASSLAGLAGYNEQF; v_gene: TRBV5-1; j_gene: TRBJ2-1
CDR3aa: ASSIVDGVNYGYT; v_gene: TRBV19; j_gene: TRBJ1-2
CDR3aa: ASSQKTSGGNTGELF; v_gene: TRBV4-2; j_gene: TRBJ2-2
CDR3aa: ASSEFGTQETQY; v_gene: TRBV6-1; j_gene: TRBJ2-5
CDR3aa: ASSQDFGQTATNEKLF; v_gene: TRBV4-3; j_gene: TRBJ1-4
CDR3aa: ASSSRGSQETQY; v_gene: TRBV18; j_gene: TRBJ2-5
CDR3aa: ASSFLGQGYNEQF; v_gene: TRBV27; j_gene: TRBJ2-1
CDR3aa: ASSILAGGLSYEQY; v_gene: TRBV19; j_gene: TRBJ2-7
CDR3aa: AWRTWAGGPYT; v_gene: TRBV30; j_gene: TRBJ1-2
CDR3aa: AISQGTYGNTIY; v_gene: TRBV14; j_gene: TRBJ1-3
CDR3aa: ASARQGNQPQH; v_gene: TRBV10-1; j_gene: TRBJ1-5